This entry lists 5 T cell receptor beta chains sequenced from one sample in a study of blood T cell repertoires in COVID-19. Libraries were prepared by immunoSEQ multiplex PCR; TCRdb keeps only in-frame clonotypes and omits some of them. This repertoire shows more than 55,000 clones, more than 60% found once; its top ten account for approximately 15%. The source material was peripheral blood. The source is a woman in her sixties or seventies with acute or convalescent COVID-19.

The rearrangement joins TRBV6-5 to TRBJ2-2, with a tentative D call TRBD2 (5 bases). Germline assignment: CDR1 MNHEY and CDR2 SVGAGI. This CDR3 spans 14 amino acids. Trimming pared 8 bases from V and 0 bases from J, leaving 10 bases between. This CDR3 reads CASRRGSNTGELFF. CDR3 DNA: TGTGCCAGCCGTCGGGGATCGAACACCGGGGAGCTGTTTTTT.

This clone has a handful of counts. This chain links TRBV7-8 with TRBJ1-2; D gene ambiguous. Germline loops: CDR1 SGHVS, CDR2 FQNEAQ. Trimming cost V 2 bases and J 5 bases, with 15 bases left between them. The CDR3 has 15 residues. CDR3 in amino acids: CASSLSESRGYGYTF. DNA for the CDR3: TGTGCCAGCAGCTTATCGGAGTCCAGAGGGTATGGCTACACCTTC.

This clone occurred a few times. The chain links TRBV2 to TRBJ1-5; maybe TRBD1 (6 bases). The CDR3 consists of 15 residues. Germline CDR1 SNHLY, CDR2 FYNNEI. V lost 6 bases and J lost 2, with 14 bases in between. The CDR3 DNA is TGTGCCAGCAGGGAACAGGGCGGCGGCAATCAGCCCCAGCATTTT. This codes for CASREQGGGNQPQHF.

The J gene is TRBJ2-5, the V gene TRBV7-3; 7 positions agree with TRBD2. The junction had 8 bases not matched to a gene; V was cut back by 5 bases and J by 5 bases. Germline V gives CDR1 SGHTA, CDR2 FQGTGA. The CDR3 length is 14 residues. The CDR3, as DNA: TGTGCCAGCAGCGCCGGGGGGAAGAGGGAGACCCAGTACTTC. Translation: CASSAGGKRETQYF.

The CDR3 region is CASSVDSGRGPDTQYF. CDR3 coding DNA: TGTGCCAGCAGCGTAGACTCGGGCAGGGGTCCCGATACGCAGTATTTT. This chain joins TRBV9 and TRBJ2-3; a possible D gene is TRBD1 (6 bases). This CDR3 contains 16 residues. V was clipped by 0 bases and J by 6 bases, with 17 bases between them. Germline assignment: CDR1 SGDLS and CDR2 YYNGEE. The whole variable domain, remainder taken from reference TRBV9 and TRBJ2-3, is DSGVTQTPKHLITATGQRVTLRCSPRSGDLSVYWYQQSLDQGLQFLIQYYNGEERAKGNILERFSAQQFPDLHSELNLSSLELGDSALYFCASSVDSGRGPDTQYFGPGTRLTVL.